This T cell receptor beta chain was documented in a study of CD8 T cells in Susac syndrome. The RNA input was about 0.5 to 1 ug, and it was reverse transcribed with random hexamers. The amplification used immunoSEQ multiplex PCR on TCR beta CDR3; it spanned 54 Vbeta and 13 Jbeta. TCRdb re-called the immunoSEQ multiplex PCR reads with MiXCR, one entry per CDR3 protein. The table includes around 200,000 distinct CDR3 sequences, 95% detected once. CD8+ and CD4+ T cells from blood underwent TCR beta sequencing, which was carried out in a high-throughput format. This sequence originates from a human donor with multiple sclerosis. Source material: CD4+ T cells from PBMCs.

The CDR3 sequence: CAWSRGVINTGELFF. CDR3 DNA: TGTGCCTGGAGTCGGGGGGTTATTAACACCGGGGAGCTGTTTTTT. V gene TRBV30 combines with J gene TRBJ2-2, with 7 positions matching TRBD2. The CDR3 is made up of 15 amino acids. The germline V gene has CDR1 GTSNPN and CDR2 SVGIG (reference sequence). V dropped 2 bases and J dropped 2; count of bases not matched to a gene: 5.